The entry below gives a single T cell receptor (beta chain) sequence along with its context. Patients at the Seattle site were enrolled during active infection and followed longitudinally. The sample originates from a study of blood T cell repertoires in COVID-19. Turning to the study itself: From T cells, B-cell-depleted T cells, or PBMCs came the material, which was cDNA or gDNA.

As handled by the study authors: The assay estimated nucleated cells by amplifying reference gene primers. Clones were sequenced by immunoSEQ multiplex PCR, and TCRdb holds only the in-frame ones, with some missing. Clone size and the V and J calls come from that table; the DNA yielded D and trimming. The sample contains about 270,000 clones, about 86% of which appear only once. The CDR3 consists of 19 residues. CDR1 is MNHNS and CDR2 is SASEGT in the germline V gene. The trim removed 0 bases at V and 7 bases at J, leaving 12 bases unmatched. The V gene is TRBV6-1, the J gene TRBJ2-2, with 12 bases matching TRBD1. The sequence was obtained from a woman in her seventies with COVID-19, enrolled during active disease. Source material: peripheral blood. CDR3 amino acids: CASSEALRGTGGWNGELFF. Here the CDR3 DNA reads TGTGCCAGCAGTGAAGCGCTACGGGGGACAGGGGGCTGGAACGGGGAGCTGTTTTTT.